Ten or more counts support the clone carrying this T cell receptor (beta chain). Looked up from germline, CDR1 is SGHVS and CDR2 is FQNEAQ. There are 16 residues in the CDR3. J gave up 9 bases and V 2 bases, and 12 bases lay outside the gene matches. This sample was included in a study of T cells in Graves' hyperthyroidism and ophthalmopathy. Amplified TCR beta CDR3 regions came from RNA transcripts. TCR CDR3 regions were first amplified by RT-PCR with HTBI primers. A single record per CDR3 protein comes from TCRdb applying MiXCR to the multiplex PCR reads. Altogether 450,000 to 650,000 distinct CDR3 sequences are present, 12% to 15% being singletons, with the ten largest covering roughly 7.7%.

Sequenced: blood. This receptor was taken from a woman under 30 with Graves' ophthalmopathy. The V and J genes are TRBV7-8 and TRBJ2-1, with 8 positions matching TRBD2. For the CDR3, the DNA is TGTGCCAGCAGCTTAAGAGCGGGAGAAGGGACGGGTGAGCAGTTCTTC. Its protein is CASSLRAGEGTGEQFF.